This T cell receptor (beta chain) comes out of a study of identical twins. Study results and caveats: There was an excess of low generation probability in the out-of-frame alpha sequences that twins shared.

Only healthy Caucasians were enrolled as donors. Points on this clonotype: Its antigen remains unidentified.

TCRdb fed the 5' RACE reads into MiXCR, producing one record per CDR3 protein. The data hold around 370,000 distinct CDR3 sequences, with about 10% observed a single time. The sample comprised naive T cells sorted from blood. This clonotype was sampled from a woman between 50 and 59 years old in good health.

The CDR3 loop is CASSQAGTAGEKLFF. CDR3 sequence (DNA): TGCGCCAGCAGCCAGGCCGGGACAGCAGGTGAAAAACTGTTTTTT. This chain connects TRBV4-1 to TRBJ1-4, with 7 bases fitting TRBD1. V gave up 3 bases and J gave up 7 bases; unmatched junction bases: 8. This CDR3 is 15 amino acids long. CDR1 MGHRA and CDR2 YSYEKL come from the germline V gene.